This T cell receptor (beta chain) was sequenced in a study of T cell responses to AZD1222 COVID-19 vaccine. Turning to the study itself: Doses given second, at about 4 or about 12 weeks, were pooled. Broader study findings: Along spike, vaccine-associated CD4 TCRs were found throughout, with dominance at 160-218 and 743-854. In the spike-specific TCR repertoire, nearly half reportedly target unmutated variant regions. Repertoires in all cases were sampled only once the peak T cell response had passed.

Measured with immunoSEQ multiplex PCR; TCRdb has only the in-frame clones, and not every one. The data contain some 96,000 clones, around 90% of them singletons. In the case of this clone: No antigen is known for it.

This CDR3 contains 16 residues. V dropped 5 bases and J dropped 0 bases, with 16 bases sitting between them. The germline V gene has CDR1 LGHDT and CDR2 YNNKEL (reference sequence). The sequence was collected from an adult in good health. The chain carries TRBV3-1 (or the pseudogene TRBV3-2) and TRBJ1-1; tentatively, D is TRBD1 (6 bases). This sample comprised peripheral blood, obtained on day 0 of AZD1222 vaccination. This CDR3 is CASSSGKGVMNTEAFF. DNA of the CDR3: TGTGCCAGCAGCTCCGGAAAGGGGGTCATGAACACTGAAGCTTTCTTT.